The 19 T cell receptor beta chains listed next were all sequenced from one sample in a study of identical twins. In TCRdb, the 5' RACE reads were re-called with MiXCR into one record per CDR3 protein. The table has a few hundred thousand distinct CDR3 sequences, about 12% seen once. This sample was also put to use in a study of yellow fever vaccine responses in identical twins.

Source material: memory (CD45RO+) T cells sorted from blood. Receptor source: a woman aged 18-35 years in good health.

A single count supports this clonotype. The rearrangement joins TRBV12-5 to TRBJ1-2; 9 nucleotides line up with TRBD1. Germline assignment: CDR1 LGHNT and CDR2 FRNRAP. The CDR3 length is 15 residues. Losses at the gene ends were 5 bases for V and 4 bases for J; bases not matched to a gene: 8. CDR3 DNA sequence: TGTGCTAGTGGTCCTAGGGACAGGGAGGGCTATGGCTACACCTTC. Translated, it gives CASGPRDREGYGYTF.

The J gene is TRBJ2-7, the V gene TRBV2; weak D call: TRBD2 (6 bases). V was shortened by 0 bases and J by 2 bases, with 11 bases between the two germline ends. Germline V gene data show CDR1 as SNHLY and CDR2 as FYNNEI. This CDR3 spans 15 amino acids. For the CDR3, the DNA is TGTGCCAGCAGTGAAGCGCGGGGCCGTACCTACGAGCAGTACTTC. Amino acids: CASSEARGRTYEQYF.

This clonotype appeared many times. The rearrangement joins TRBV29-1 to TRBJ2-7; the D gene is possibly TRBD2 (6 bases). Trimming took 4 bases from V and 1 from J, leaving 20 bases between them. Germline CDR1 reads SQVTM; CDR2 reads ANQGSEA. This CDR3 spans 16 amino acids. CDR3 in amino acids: CSVGGGNRDFSYEQYF. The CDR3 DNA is TGCAGCGTTGGGGGTGGGAACCGGGACTTTTCCTACGAGCAGTACTTC.

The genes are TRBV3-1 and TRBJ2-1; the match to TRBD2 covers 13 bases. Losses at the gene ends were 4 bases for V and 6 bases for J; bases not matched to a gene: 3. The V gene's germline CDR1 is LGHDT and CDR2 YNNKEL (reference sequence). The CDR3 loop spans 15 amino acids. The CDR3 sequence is CASSLTSGRANEQFF. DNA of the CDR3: TGTGCCAGCAGCCTTACTAGCGGGAGGGCCAATGAGCAGTTCTTC.

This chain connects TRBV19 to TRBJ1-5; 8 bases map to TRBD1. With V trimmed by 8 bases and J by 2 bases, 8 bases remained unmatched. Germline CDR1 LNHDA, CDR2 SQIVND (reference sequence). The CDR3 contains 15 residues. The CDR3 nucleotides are TGTGCCAGTCAAAAACCGGGACAGGGCAATCAGCCCCAGCATTTT. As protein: CASQKPGQGNQPQHF.

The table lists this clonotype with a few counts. In DNA, the CDR3 is TGTGCCAGCAGCCAAGGGACAGCCATGGAAAGCTACACCTTC. Residues: CASSQGTAMESYTF. The chain joins TRBV3-1 to TRBJ1-2, with a weak D call TRBD1 (6 bases). This CDR3 spans 14 amino acids. Germline CDR1 LGHDT, CDR2 YNNKEL (reference sequence). V was trimmed by 1 base and J by 9 bases, leaving 15 bases between them.

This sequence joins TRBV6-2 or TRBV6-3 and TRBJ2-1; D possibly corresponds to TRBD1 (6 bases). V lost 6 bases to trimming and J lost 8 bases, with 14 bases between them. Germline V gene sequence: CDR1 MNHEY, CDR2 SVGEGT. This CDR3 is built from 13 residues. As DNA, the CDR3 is TGTGCCAGCAGCCCGGGACATCCATATGAGCAGTTCTTC. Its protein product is CASSPGHPYEQFF.

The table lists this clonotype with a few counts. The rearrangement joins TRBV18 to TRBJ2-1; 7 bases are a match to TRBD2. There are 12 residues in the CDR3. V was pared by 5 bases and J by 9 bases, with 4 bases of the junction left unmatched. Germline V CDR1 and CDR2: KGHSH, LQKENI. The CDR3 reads CASSSTSAEQFF. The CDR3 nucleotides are TGTGCCAGCTCATCTACTAGCGCTGAGCAGTTCTTC.

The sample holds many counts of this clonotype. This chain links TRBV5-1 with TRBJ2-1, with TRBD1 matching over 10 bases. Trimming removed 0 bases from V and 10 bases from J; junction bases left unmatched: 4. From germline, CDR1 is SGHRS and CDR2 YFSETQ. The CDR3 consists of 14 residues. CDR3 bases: TGCGCCAGCAGCTTGGGACAGGGGGCCAGGGAGCAGTTCTTC. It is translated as CASSLGQGAREQFF.

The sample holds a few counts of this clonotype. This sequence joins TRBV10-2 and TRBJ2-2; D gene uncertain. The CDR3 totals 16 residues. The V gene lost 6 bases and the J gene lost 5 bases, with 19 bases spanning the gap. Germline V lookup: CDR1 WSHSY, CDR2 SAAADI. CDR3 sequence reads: CASSESLGSRTGELFF. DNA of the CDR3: TGCGCCAGCAGCGAGAGCTTGGGCTCTAGAACCGGGGAGCTGTTTTTT.

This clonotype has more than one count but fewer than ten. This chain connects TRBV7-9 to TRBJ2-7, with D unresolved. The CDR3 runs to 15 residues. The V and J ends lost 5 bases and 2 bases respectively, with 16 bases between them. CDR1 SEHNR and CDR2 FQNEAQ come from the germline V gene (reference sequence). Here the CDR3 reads CASSGSDRLTYEQYF. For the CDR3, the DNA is TGTGCCAGCAGCGGCAGCGACCGGTTGACCTACGAGCAGTACTTC.

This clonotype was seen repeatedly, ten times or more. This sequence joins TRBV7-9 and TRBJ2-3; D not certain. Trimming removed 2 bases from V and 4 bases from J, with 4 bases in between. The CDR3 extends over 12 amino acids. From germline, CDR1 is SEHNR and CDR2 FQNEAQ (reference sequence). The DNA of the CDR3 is TGTGCCAGCAGCTTAATCTCAGATACGCAGTATTTT. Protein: CASSLISDTQYF.

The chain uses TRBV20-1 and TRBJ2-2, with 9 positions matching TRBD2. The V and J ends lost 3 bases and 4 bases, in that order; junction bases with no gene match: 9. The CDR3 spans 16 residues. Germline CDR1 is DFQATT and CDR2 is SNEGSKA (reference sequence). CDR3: CSASPSSGAGTGELFF. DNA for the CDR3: TGCAGTGCTAGCCCCTCTAGCGGGGCTGGCACCGGGGAGCTGTTTTTT.

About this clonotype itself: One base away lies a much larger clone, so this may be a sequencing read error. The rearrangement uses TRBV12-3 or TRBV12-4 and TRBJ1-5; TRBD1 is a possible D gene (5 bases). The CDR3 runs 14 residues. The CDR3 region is CASSFGRANLPQHF. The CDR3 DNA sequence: TGTGCCAGCAGTTTCGGCAGGGCCAATCTGCCCCAGCATTTT.

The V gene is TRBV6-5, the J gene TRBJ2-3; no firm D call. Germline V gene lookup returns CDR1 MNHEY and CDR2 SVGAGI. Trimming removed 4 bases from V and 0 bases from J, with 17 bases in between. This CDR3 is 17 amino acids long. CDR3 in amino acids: CASSSERQAGSTDTQYF. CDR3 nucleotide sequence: TGTGCCAGCAGTTCTGAAAGGCAGGCAGGAAGCACAGATACGCAGTATTTT.

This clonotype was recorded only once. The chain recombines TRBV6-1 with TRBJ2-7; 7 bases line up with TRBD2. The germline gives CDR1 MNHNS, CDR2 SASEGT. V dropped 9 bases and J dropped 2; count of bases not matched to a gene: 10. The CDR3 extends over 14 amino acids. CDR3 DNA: TGTGCCAGTTCCGAAAGCGGGGAACCCTACGAGCAGTACTTC. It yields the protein CASSESGEPYEQYF.

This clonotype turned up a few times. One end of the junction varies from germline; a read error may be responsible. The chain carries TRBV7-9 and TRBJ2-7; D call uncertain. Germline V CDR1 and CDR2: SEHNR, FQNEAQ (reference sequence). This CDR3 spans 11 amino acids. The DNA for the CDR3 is TGTGCCAGCAGCTTACAGTTTTTCTTACACTTC. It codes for CASSLQFFLHF. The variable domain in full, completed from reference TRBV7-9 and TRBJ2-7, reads DTGVSQNPRHKITKRGQNVTFRCDPISEHNRLYWYRQTLGQGPEFLTYFQNEAQLEKSRLLSDRFSAERPKGSFSTLEIQRTEQGDSAMYLCASSLQFFLHFGPGTRLTVT.

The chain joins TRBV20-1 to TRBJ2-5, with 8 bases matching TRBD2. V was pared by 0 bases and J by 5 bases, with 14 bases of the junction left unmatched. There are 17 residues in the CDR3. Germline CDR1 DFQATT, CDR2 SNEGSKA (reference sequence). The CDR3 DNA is TGCAGTGCTAGAGATAGTGGACGGGGGCCGGGGGGGGAGACCCAGTACTTC. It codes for CSARDSGRGPGGETQYF.

The DNA of the CDR3 is TGCGCCAGCAGTGAGTTTAGATCGGGCACCGGGGAGCTGTTTTTT. Residues: CASSEFRSGTGELFF. This rearrangement joins TRBV10-1 to TRBJ2-2; D unclear. CDR3 length equals 15 residues. The V end was cut by 1 base, the J end by 4 bases, with 10 bases between. Germline values: CDR1 WNHNN, CDR2 SYGVQD (reference sequence).